This T cell receptor beta chain stems from a study of early T cells in non-severe SARS-CoV-2 infection (dated by TCRdb to the early 2020s). About the full investigation: Because TCR sequencing relied on bulk RNA taken from unsorted whole blood, pairing of alpha and beta chains was not possible.

Note on this clonotype: The antigen it recognizes is unknown. Per-base quality was not reported, and no clone a single base away is much larger than it.

The library was produced with 5' RACE. Instrument on record: NextSeq 500. In the TCR library protocol, unique molecular identifiers were attached to individual cDNA molecules to correct for PCR bias and sequencing error. TCR alpha and beta chains were both sequenced, and the abundances of alpha and beta sequences in each sample were closely correlated with each other. In the paper's pipeline: V gene, J gene and CDR3 annotation of TCR sequences was performed with Decombinator V4. TCRs were defined as expanded if a significant change between any two time points was detected under a Poisson model with p below 0.0001. TCR abundances were normalised to the total number of TCRs sequenced in each sample and reported as counts per million. TRAV1-2 paired with TRAJ12, TRAJ20 or TRAJ33 defined MAIT TCRs, while TRAV10 paired with TRAJ18 defined iNKT TCRs. VDJdb, accessed 1 November 2021, was searched for CMV, EBV and SARS-CoV-2 annotated TCRs, excluding TCRs annotated for multiple antigens. Starting from the raw public reads, TCRdb applied fastp trimming at Q25, assembled clones with MiXCR and retained in-frame beta chains. One record per CDR3 amino acid sequence lists the most common genes and DNA. TCRdb's processing, not the study's, gives the V and J calls here. The sample has approximately 73,000 distinct CDR3 sequences on record, around 13% of them singletons. The ten largest clonotypes hold 1.1% of the sample.

On the study overall, not on this receptor specifically: VDJdb matching was skewed toward anti-spike CD8 responses, so virus-specific expansions were likely underestimated and private and CD4 specificities were missed.

This was a case-control study nested in a cohort of healthcare workers in London, UK, who had nasopharyngeal swab PCR tests and blood samples taken every week. Healthcare workers were enrolled in the week of the UK lockdown, from 23 to 31 March 2020, and were followed every week for up to roughly 15 weeks. From V the trimming removes 3 bases and from J it removes 1 base, while the gene matches leave 0 bases of the junction unaccounted for. CDR1 KGHSH and CDR2 LQKENI were looked up in the germline V gene. Spanning cysteine to phenylalanine, the CDR3 consists of 15 amino acids. The kept DNA is CDR3 alone, 45 bases in frame from the first base.

In this chain, TRBV18 is recombined with TRBJ2-2; 9 of the junction bases match TRBD1. The material sequenced was whole blood. This clonotype was sampled from an adult who was a healthcare worker with PCR-confirmed SARS-CoV-2 infection or an uninfected control (not recorded which). The nucleotide sequence is TGTGCCAGCTCACCGGGACAGGGGAACACCGGGGAGCTGTTTTTT. Translated, this is CASSPGQGNTGELFF.